This T cell receptor (beta chain) was sequenced in a study of shared clonotypes between healthy human individuals (dated by TCRdb to 2018 to 2021). At the level of the whole study: A couple of women and a few men aged 18 to 49 years were included in the cohort. For each donor, three plates each were used for CD4 naive and CD4 memory, two plates were used for CD8 naive, and one plate was used for CD8 memory. Leukapheresis yielded between about 0.85 and 9.5 billion PBMCs per donor. Libraries were prepared and TCR repertoires were sequenced by different laboratories using diverse techniques, in order to increase sequencing depth and limit assay-specific biases. The study deeply sequenced blood TCR repertoires of five healthy adults to estimate repertoire size and the extent of clonotype sharing between individuals. Points the paper makes about the study in general: When a few donors were compared, the shared fraction of clonotypes was roughly 5% for naive CD4, over 3% for naive CD8, 2.3% for memory CD4, and 0.35% to 0.4% for memory CD8. Even with the large sequencing depth, rarefaction of the sorted-subset datasets indicated that sequencing was incomplete. Larger estimated clonotype richness was generally found for naive subsets than for memory subsets. The small number of donors limited the genetic and exposure-history diversity represented. Compared with non-shared clonotypes, clonotypes shared by all four sorted-subset donors had higher generation probabilities. Sampling was restricted to blood, and TCR repertoires in tissues likely differ from the TCR repertoires found in blood. Based on pairwise subsampling, the degree of clonotype sharing among donors was expected to be affected by sequencing depth.

With regard to this clone: This clone's antigen is unknown. No quality values exist for individual bases; no much larger clone is one base distant.

TCR CDR3 regions were amplified from genomic DNA by multiplex PCR using the deep immunoSEQ assay. Extracted genomic DNA from each cell subset was spread evenly across all wells of several immunoSEQ 96-well plates, with each plate serving as a replicate. For sorted subsets, each replicate PCR was loaded with roughly 190 ng genomic DNA, equivalent to 32,000 or so T cell genomes. Purified libraries were measured with a Qubit 3.0 fluorometer, size-checked on a Bioanalyzer 2100, and measured again with the KAPA Library Quantification kit. A separate single-read 150-cycle Illumina NextSeq 550 flow cell was used to sequence each immunoSEQ 96-well plate. As for how the authors treated the data: Because the immunoSEQ output held only junctional sequences and lacked quality scores, the filtering could not match the filtering applied to full-length reads. Sequences were annotated with PyIR, a Python wrapper for IgBLAST v1.9, and V/J genes and CDR3 were assigned using IMGT germline references. Reads were filtered out if the reads had weak V/J assignments (E-value above 1e-6), no CDR3, stop codons, out-of-frame junctions, or ambiguous translated residues. V3J clonotypes were defined by identical inferred V gene, J gene, and CDR3 amino acid sequence. To compute the percentage overlap between repertoires, the number of shared unique clonotypes was divided by the size of the smaller repertoire. Repertoire richness was assessed with RTK rarefaction, the Chao1 estimator, and Recon v2.1 estimates of unobserved clonotypes. Generation probabilities were computed with OLGA for all TCRbeta clonotypes obtained by the gDNA method from a handful of donors. Not all clones reach the TCRdb copy of this immuneACCESS table, which keeps in-frame sequences only. Checked studies attribute under half of the gap to unresolved V genes and leave the rest unexplained. The V and J calls and clone size come from that table; D and trimming were worked out from the DNA. In this sample the table shows 950,000 to 1,100,000 clones, around 75% of which occur a single time. Over 1.3% of the sample is held by the ten biggest clonotypes.

Healthy HIV-negative adults with no recently reported acute infections or vaccinations were included as donors. Every donor was a Caucasian adult residing in Nashville, Tennessee, USA. CD4+ T cells were enriched by magnetic negative selection, after which naive cells were positively selected on CD45RA and the negative fraction was taken as the memory subset. After blood collection by leukapheresis, PBMCs were isolated using Ficoll-Histopaque density gradient centrifugation and then cryopreserved in the vapor phase of liquid nitrogen. Analytical flow cytometry was used to check the purity and quantity of each magnetically sorted T cell population. Each sorted fraction had its genomic DNA isolated and then quantified by UV absorbance on a Nanodrop 2000c. In the germline V gene (reference sequence), CDR1 corresponds to LNHDA and CDR2 to SQIVND. V is clipped by 6 bases and J by 4 bases, and the sequence between their germline boundaries is 21 bases long. The CDR3 numbers 16 residues from cysteine through phenylalanine. Just CDR3 DNA is preserved here, 48 bases in frame from base 1.

The V and J genes are TRBV19 and TRBJ1-1; the D gene is perhaps TRBD1, from 6 matching bases. This clonotype originated in a man aged 18 to 30 in good health. The specimen sequenced was memory CD4+ T cells sorted from blood. According to the study, the label for this sample's cell subset or site signals: CD45RA-negative fraction. For the CDR3, the sequence is CASRNPGHPSGTEAFF. In nucleotide form, the sequence is TGTGCCAGTAGAAACCCGGGACACCCATCCGGCACTGAAGCTTTCTTT.